This T cell receptor beta chain was observed in a study of OX40 agonist ivuxolimab in advanced cancers. About the research overall: Earlier treatment with anti-PD-1, anti-PD-L1 or anti-CTLA-4 was permitted, and under 50% had received some.

Produced via immunoSEQ multiplex PCR; TCRdb's table is partial and in-frame only. The data contain some 72,000 clones, 80% to 95% of them singletons. CDR3 length equals 16 residues. Germline lookup yields CDR1 SGHNT and CDR2 YENEEA. V shed 6 bases, J shed 0 bases, and the junction held 6 bases outside the gene matches. This clonotype was sampled from an adult with an advanced solid tumor such as melanoma, head and neck, liver or kidney cancer. The material was CD4+ or CD8+ T cells sorted from blood, obtained in a trial of the OX40 agonist ivuxolimab. The chain has TRBV11-3 and TRBJ2-5; TRBD2 agrees at 11 bases. The CDR3 is CASSTGLAEYQETQYF. The CDR3 nucleotides are TGTGCCAGCAGTACGGGACTAGCGGAATACCAAGAGACCCAGTACTTC.